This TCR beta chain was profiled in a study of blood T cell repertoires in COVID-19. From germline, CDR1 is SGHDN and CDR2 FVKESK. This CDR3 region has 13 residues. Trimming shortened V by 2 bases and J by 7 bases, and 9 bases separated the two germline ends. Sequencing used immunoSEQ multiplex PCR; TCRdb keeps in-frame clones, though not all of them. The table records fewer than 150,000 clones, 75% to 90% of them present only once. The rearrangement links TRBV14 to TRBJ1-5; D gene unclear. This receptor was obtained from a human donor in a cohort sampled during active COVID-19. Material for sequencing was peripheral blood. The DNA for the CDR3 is TGTGCCAGCAGCCAATTAGAGGGCCAGCCCCAGCATTTT. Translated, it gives CASSQLEGQPQHF.